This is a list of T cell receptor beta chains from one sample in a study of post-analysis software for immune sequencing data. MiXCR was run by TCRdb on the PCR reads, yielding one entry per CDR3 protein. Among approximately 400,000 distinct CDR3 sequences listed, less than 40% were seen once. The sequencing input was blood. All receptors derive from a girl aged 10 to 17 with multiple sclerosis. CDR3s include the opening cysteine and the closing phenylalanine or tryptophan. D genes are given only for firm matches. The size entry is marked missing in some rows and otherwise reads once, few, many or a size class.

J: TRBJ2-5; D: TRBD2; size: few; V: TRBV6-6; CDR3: CASSSGGEAETQYF; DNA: TGTGCCAGCAGTTCCGGGGGGGAAGCGGAGACCCAGTACTTC
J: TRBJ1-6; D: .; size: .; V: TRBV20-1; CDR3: CSAQPQGEPLHF; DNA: TGCAGTGCCCAGCCTCAGGGAGAACCCCTCCACTTT
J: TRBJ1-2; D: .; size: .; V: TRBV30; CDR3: CAWSRLTNYGYTF; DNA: TGTGCCTGGAGTCGATTAACTAACTATGGCTACACCTTC
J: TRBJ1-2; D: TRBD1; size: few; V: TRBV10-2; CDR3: CASTKDRATNYGYTF; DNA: TGCGCCAGCACTAAAGACAGGGCAACTAACTATGGCTACACCTTC
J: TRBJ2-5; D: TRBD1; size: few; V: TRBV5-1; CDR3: CASSLTRQGTKETQYF; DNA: TGCGCCAGCAGCTTGACCCGACAGGGGACGAAAGAGACCCAGTACTTC
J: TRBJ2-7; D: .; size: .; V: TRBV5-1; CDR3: CASSLTRGSHEQYF; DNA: TGCGCCAGCAGCTTGACTCGTGGGTCCCACGAGCAGTACTTC
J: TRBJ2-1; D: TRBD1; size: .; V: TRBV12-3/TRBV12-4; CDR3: CASSRGQWDNEQFF; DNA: TGTGCCAGCAGTAGGGGACAGTGGGACAATGAGCAGTTCTTC
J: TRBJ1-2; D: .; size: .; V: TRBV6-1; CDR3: CASSAQGRRLEGYTF; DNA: TGTGCCAGCAGTGCACAGGGACGGCGACTAGAAGGCTACACCTTC
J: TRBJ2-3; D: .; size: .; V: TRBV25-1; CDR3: CASRAADTDTQYF; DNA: TGTGCCAGCCGGGCAGCCGACACAGATACGCAGTATTTT
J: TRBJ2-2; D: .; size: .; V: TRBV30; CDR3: CAREPSSSGELFF; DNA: TGTGCCAGGGAACCCTCCAGCTCCGGGGAGCTGTTTTTT
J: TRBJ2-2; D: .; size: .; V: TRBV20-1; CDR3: CSAFLLRTGELFF; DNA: TGCAGCGCTTTTCTGCTTCGCACCGGGGAGCTGTTTTTT
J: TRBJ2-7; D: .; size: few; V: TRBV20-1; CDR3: CSARGLVPYEQYF; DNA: TGCAGTGCTAGAGGCCTAGTTCCCTACGAGCAGTACTTC
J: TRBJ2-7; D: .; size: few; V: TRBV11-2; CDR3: CASSLDQGETYEQYF; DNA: TGTGCCAGCAGCTTAGATCAAGGAGAGACCTACGAGCAGTACTTC
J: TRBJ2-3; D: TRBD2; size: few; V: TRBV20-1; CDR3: CSGLESTDTQYF; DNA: TGCTCGGGACTAGAGTCTACAGATACGCAGTATTTT
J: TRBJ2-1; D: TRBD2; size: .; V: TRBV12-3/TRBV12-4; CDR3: CASSPPTGGDEQFF; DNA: TGTGCCAGCAGCCCCCCTACGGGGGGGGATGAGCAGTTCTTC
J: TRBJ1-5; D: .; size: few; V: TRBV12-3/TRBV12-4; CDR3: CASSPLDNQPQHF; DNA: TGTGCCAGCAGTCCGTTGGACAATCAGCCCCAGCATTTT
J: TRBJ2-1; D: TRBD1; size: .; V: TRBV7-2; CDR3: CASSLAGGSSSYNEQFF; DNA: TGTGCCAGCAGCTTAGCAGGGGGCTCGAGCTCCTACAATGAGCAGTTCTTC
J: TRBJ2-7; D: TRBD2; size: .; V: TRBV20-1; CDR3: CSASKAGGRDEQYF; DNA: TGCAGTGCTAGTAAAGCGGGGGGGCGGGACGAGCAGTACTTC
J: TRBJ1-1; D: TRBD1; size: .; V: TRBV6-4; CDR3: CARDRTEAFF; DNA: TGTGCCAGGGACAGGACTGAAGCTTTCTTT
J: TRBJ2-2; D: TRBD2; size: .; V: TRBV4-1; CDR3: CASSQDPASGALNTGELFF; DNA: TGCGCCAGCAGCCAAGATCCTGCTAGCGGGGCCCTGAACACCGGGGAGCTGTTTTTT
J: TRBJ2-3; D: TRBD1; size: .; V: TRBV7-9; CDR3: CAGSPGQGADTQYF; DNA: TGTGCCGGCTCACCGGGACAGGGGGCAGATACGCAGTATTTT
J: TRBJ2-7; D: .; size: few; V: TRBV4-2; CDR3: CASSQDWSNYEQYF; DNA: TGTGCCAGCAGCCAAGATTGGAGCAACTACGAGCAGTACTTC
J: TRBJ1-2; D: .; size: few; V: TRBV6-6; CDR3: CASSTHGGARNYGYTF; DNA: TGTGCCAGCAGTACTCACGGGGGGGCCCGTAACTATGGCTACACCTTC
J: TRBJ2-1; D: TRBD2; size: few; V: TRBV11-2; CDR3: CASSLGGGAYNEQFF; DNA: TGTGCCAGCAGCTTAGGTGGGGGGGCCTACAATGAGCAGTTCTTC
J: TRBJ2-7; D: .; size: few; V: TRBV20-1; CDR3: CSARVHYEQYF; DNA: TGCAGTGCCCGGGTCCACTACGAGCAGTACTTC
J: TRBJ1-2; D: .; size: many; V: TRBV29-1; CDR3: CSVDHSFYGYTF; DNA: TGCAGCGTTGACCACAGCTTCTATGGCTACACCTTC
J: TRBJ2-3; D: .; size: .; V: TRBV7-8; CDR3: CASSTRDAKSHTQYF; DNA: TGTGCCAGCAGCACCCGGGACGCCAAGTCCCATACGCAGTATTTT
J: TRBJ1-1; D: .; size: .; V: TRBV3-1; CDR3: CASSPGGPRTEAFF; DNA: TGTGCCAGCAGCCCCGGGGGCCCGAGGACTGAAGCTTTCTTT
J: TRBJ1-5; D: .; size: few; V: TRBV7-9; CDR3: CASSLASGGGLGGQPQHF; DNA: TGTGCCAGCAGCTTAGCGTCGGGGGGCGGTTTAGGAGGACAGCCCCAGCATTTT
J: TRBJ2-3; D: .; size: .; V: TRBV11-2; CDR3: CASSVGYSTDTQYF; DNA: TGTGCCAGCAGCGTCGGGTACAGCACAGATACGCAGTATTTT
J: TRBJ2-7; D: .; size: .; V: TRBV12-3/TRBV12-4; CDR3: CASSGPSKVEQYF; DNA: TGTGCCAGTTCGGGTCCTAGCAAGGTCGAGCAGTACTTC
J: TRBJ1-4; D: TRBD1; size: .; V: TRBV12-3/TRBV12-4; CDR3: CASSLQQGRKLFF; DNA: TGTGCCAGCAGTTTACAACAGGGGAGGAAACTGTTTTTT
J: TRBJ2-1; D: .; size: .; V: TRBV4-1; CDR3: CASSQDLRGVEQFF; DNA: TGCGCCAGCAGCCAAGACCTCCGGGGTGTTGAGCAGTTCTTC
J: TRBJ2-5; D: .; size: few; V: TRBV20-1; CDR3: CSARRITGTMEQYF; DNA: TGCAGTGCTAGACGCATAACGGGTACGATGGAGCAGTACTTC
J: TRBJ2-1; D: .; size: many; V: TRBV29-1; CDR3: CSVANNEQFF; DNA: TGCAGCGTTGCCAACAATGAGCAGTTCTTC
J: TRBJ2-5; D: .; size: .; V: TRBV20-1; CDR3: CSAREALGMWQYF; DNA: TGCAGTGCTAGGGAGGCCCTTGGAATGTGGCAGTACTTC
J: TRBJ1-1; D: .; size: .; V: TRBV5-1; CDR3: CASSLAGRNTEAFF; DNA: TGCGCCAGCAGCTTAGCAGGGCGGAACACTGAAGCTTTCTTT